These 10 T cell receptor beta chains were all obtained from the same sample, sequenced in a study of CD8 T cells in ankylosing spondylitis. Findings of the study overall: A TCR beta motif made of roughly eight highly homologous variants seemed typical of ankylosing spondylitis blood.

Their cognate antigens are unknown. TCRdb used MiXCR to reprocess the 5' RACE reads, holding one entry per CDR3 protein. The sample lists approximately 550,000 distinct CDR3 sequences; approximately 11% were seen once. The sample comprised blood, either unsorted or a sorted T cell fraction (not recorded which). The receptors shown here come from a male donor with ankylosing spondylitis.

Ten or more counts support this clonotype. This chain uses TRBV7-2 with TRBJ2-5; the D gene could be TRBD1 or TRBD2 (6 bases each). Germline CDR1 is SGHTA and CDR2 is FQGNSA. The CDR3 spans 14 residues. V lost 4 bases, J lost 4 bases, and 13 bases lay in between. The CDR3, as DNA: TGTGCCAGCAGCTCACAGGGAGGTCGAGAGACCCAGTACTTC. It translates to CASSSQGGRETQYF.

The CDR3, as DNA: TGCGCCAGCAGCTTGGAGGGACAGACCCAGTACTTC. This codes for CASSLEGQTQYF. V usage is TRBV5-1 and J usage is TRBJ2-5; D tentatively fits TRBD1 or TRBD2 (5 bases each). Deletions cut 0 bases from V and 6 bases from J, with 6 bases between. CDR1 is SGHRS, CDR2 YFSETQ, per germline. CDR3 size: 12 residues.

The CDR3 reads CASSLVASGIDTQYF. DNA for the CDR3: TGTGCCAGCAGCTTAGTTGCTAGCGGGATAGATACGCAGTATTTT. This chain joins TRBV7-2 and TRBJ2-3; 9 bases agree with TRBD2. Germline assignment: CDR1 SGHTA and CDR2 FQGNSA. The length of the CDR3 is 15 residues. The J segment lost 5 bases and the V segment lost 1 base, leaving 4 bases of the junction unmatched.

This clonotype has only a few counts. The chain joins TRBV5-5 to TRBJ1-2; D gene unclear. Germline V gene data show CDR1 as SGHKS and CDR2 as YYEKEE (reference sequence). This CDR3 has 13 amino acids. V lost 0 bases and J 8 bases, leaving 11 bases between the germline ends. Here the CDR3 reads CASSLAGEIGYTF. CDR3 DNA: TGTGCCAGCAGCTTGGCCGGGGAGATAGGCTACACCTTC.

The CDR3, as DNA: TGTGCCATCAGTGAGTCGGCGGGGAACAATCAGCCCCAGCATTTT. Residues: CAISESAGNNQPQHF. The chain couples TRBV10-3 to TRBJ1-5; no firm D call. CDR3 length equals 15 residues. Trimming removed 0 bases from V and 3 bases from J, with 9 bases in between. Looked up from germline, CDR1 is ENHRY and CDR2 is SYGVKD.

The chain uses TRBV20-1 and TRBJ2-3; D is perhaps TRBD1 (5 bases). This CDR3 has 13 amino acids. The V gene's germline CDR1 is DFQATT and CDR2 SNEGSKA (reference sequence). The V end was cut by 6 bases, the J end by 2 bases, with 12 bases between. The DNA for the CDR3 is TGCAGTGCCCCGACAGTCCTCACAGATACGCAGTATTTT. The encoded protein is CSAPTVLTDTQYF.

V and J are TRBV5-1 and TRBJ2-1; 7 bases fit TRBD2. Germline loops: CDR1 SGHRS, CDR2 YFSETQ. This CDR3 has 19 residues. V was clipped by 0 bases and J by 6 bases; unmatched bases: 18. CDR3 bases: TGCGCCAGCAGCTTGGAGCGGGCGGGAGCCTCCCCTTGGGGCAATGAGCAGTTCTTC. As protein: CASSLERAGASPWGNEQFF.

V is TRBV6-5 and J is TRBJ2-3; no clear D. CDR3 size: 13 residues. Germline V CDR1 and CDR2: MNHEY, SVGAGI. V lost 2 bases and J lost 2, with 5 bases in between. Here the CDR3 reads CASSYRVTDTQYF. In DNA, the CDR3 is TGTGCCAGCAGTTACAGGGTCACAGATACGCAGTATTTT.

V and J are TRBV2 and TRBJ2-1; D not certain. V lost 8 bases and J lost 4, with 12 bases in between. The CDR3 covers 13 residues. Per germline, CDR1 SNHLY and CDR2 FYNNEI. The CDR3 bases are TGTGCCAGCCTGGCGTGGGGTTACAATGAGCAGTTCTTC. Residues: CASLAWGYNEQFF.

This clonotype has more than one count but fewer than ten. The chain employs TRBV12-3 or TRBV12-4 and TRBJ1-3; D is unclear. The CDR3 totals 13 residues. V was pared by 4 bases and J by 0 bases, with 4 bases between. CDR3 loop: CASSSSSGNTIYF. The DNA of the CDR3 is TGTGCCAGCAGTTCCAGCTCTGGAAACACCATATATTTT.